This T cell receptor (beta chain) stems from a study of blood T cell repertoires in COVID-19. Background on the study: COVID-19 samples collected from the United States, Italy and Spain covered acute and convalescent phases. Nucleic acid was either cDNA or gDNA, and it came from T cells, B-cell-depleted T cells, or PBMCs.

How the authors handled the data: Nucleated cell number was recorded as an estimate derived from reference gene primer amplification. Sequenced by immunoSEQ multiplex PCR; TCRdb stores in-frame clones only, minus some. The D gene and trimming were derived from the DNA, and the V and J assignments and clone size from that table. This sample carries roughly 160,000 clones, more than 70% of them seen once, and the ten largest clones take about 7%. The sample consisted of peripheral blood. The TCR comes from a man aged 50 to 59 with active or convalescent COVID-19.

The CDR3 DNA reads TGTGCCAGCAGTTCGGCAGGGCGCTACTATGGCTACACCTTC. This sequence encodes CASSSAGRYYGYTF. The gene calls are TRBV27 and TRBJ1-2, with D possibly matching TRBD1 (5 bases). The CDR3 spans 14 residues. Germline assignment: CDR1 MNHEY and CDR2 SMNVEV (reference sequence). V was cut by 4 bases and J by 3 bases, with 12 bases left in between.